The clone carrying this TCR beta chain has only a few counts. Its antigen is undetermined. TCRdb re-called the RT-PCR reads through MiXCR, storing one row per CDR3 protein. The sample includes 550,000 to 800,000 distinct CDR3 sequences, around 14% of them seen just once. The V segment lost 6 bases and the J segment 8 bases; nucleotides outside the gene matches: 6. The CDR3 is made up of 12 amino acids. This sample was included in a study of response to subunit inactivated influenza vaccine. Whole-study findings and limits: The authors proposed limited new T cell recruitment per seasonal influenza vaccination.

The receptor was isolated from a man aged 50 or older who received an inactivated influenza vaccine. The J gene is TRBJ1-2, the V gene TRBV12-3 or TRBV12-4, with 7 bases aligning to TRBD1. The material was PBMCs from blood, obtained roughly 13 days after vaccination. CDR3 nucleotide sequence: TGTGCCAGCAGCCAGACAGGGACCGGCTACACCTTC. It is translated as CASSQTGTGYTF.